Listed here are 16 T cell receptor beta chains from one sample, sequenced in a study of CD8 T cells in Susac syndrome. Random hexamers served to reverse transcribe roughly 0.45 to 1 ug RNA. TCRdb re-derived calls from the immunoSEQ multiplex PCR reads in MiXCR, one entry per CDR3 protein. Among about 150,000 distinct CDR3 sequences, about 91% were seen once, and the ten largest hold approximately 0.082%. The sequenced sample consisted of CD4+ T cells from PBMCs. These receptors all stem from a human donor in good health.

The rearrangement uses TRBV11-2 and TRBJ1-2; a possible D gene is TRBD1 (5 bases). CDR3 length: 16 amino acids. The germline V and J ends were trimmed by 4 bases and 8 bases, with 23 bases remaining between them. In germline, CDR1 is SGHAT, CDR2 FQNNGV. The CDR3 DNA sequence: TGTGCCAGCAGCTCCTCGGGCAGGGCGGGCCTTGGCGGCTACACCTTC. Amino acid sequence: CASSSSGRAGLGGYTF. The full variable domain, its missing parts supplied by reference TRBV11-2 and TRBJ1-2, is EAGVAQSPRYKIIEKRQSVAFWCNPISGHATLYWYQQILGQGPKLLIQFQNNGVVDDSQLPKDRFSAERLKGVDSTLKIQPAKLEDSAVYLCASSSSGRAGLGGYTFGSGTRLTVV.

The chain recombines TRBV13 with TRBJ2-3, with a tentative D call TRBD2 (6 bases). CDR3 length equals 15 residues. Germline CDR1 and CDR2: PRHDT and FYEKMQ (reference sequence). V shed 6 bases and J shed 0 bases, with 13 bases lying between them. The CDR3 DNA reads as TGTGCCAGCAGTCGAAGACTAGAAAGCACAGATACGCAGTATTTT. Amino acid sequence: CASSRRLESTDTQYF.

The chain links TRBV6-1 to TRBJ2-7; D uncertain. Trimming took off 6 bases at V and 0 bases at J, with 15 bases between the two ends. Germline assignment: CDR1 MNHNS and CDR2 SASEGT. This CDR3 region has 15 residues. DNA for the CDR3: TGTGCCAGCAGCCTCATGACGGTGAGCTCCTACGAGCAGTACTTC. This sequence encodes CASSLMTVSSYEQYF.

This clonotype was recorded once. The chain joins TRBV4-1 to TRBJ2-5; D is undetermined. This CDR3 spans 13 amino acids. V shed 3 bases and J shed 1 base, with 6 bases lying between them. Looked up from germline, CDR1 is MGHRA and CDR2 is YSYEKL. The CDR3 loop reads CASSQWTQETQYF. As DNA, the CDR3 is TGCGCCAGCAGCCAGTGGACCCAAGAGACCCAGTACTTC.

The chain uses TRBV24-1 and TRBJ2-2; D not certain. Trimming removed 0 bases at V and 2 bases at J, with 15 bases between. This CDR3 has 18 residues. Germline assignment: CDR1 KGHDR and CDR2 SFDVKD. In DNA, the CDR3 is TGTGCCACCAGTGATTTGAGGCAGGAACACTTTAACACCGGGGAGCTGTTTTTT. The encoded protein is CATSDLRQEHFNTGELFF.

The chain employs TRBV6-2 or TRBV6-3 and TRBJ2-7, with 12 bases fitting TRBD2. V shed 5 bases and J 0 bases; nucleotides not matched to a gene: 5. The length of the CDR3 is 16 residues. Per germline, CDR1 MNHEY and CDR2 SVGEGT. In DNA form, the CDR3 reads TGTGCCAGCAGTACCACTAGCGGGGGGAGCTCCTACGAGCAGTACTTC. It specifies CASSTTSGGSSYEQYF.

The gene calls are TRBV11-2 and TRBJ2-5, with 8 bases matching TRBD1. CDR3 length: 15 amino acids. V shed 5 bases, J shed 2 bases, and the junction held 7 bases outside the gene matches. Germline CDR1 SGHAT, CDR2 FQNNGV. In DNA, the CDR3 is TGTGCCAGCAGCCGTGATACAGGGGGGCAAGAGACCCAGTACTTC. Translated, it gives CASSRDTGGQETQYF.

The chain uses TRBV2 and TRBJ1-6, with D perhaps TRBD1 (6 bases). Trimming removed 3 bases from V and 7 bases from J, with 19 bases in between. Germline loops: CDR1 SNHLY, CDR2 FYNNEI. CDR3 size: 17 residues. As DNA, the CDR3 is TGTGCCAGCAGTGACGGTCCTGGAGGAGGGGGGAATTCACCCCTCCACTTT. Protein product: CASSDGPGGGGNSPLHF.

The rearrangement links TRBV6-4 to TRBJ1-5, with D possibly being TRBD1 (5 bases). The ends were cut back, 0 bases at V and 4 bases at J, with 7 bases in the middle. This CDR3 spans 14 amino acids. Germline values: CDR1 MRHNA, CDR2 SNTAGT. CDR3 sequence: CASSDSRGNQPQHF. CDR3 nucleotide sequence: TGTGCCAGCAGTGACTCGAGGGGAAATCAGCCCCAGCATTTT.

J is TRBJ1-1 and V is TRBV19, with no clear D. Germline V lookup: CDR1 LNHDA, CDR2 SQIVND (reference sequence). The CDR3 has 15 residues. With 6 bases removed from V and 1 base from J, the gap between germline ends came to 15 bases. DNA for the CDR3: TGTGCCAGTAGGGGAGCAATAATCTCGAACACTGAAGCTTTCTTT. Residues: CASRGAIISNTEAFF.

This clonotype has a single count. The chain couples TRBV4-2 to TRBJ1-4; TRBD1 matches 10 bases. The CDR3 consists of 18 residues. The V gene end was trimmed by 4 bases and the J gene end by 0 bases; junction bases not matched to a gene: 8. Germline CDR1 and CDR2: LGHNA and YNFKEQ. DNA for the CDR3: TGTGCCAGCAGCCGACCGGGACAGGGGCACCCAACTAATGAAAAACTGTTTTTT. Protein product: CASSRPGQGHPTNEKLFF.

The gene calls are TRBV2 and TRBJ1-1; D gene ambiguous. Per germline, CDR1 SNHLY and CDR2 FYNNEI. CDR3 length: 14 residues. Trimming removed 6 bases at V and 4 bases at J, with 15 bases between. CDR3 sequence (DNA): TGTGCCAGCAGGGAGCGGGAGATCGGCACTGAAGCTTTCTTT. It yields the protein CASREREIGTEAFF. Complete variable domain (other parts from reference TRBV2 and TRBJ1-1): EPEVTQTPSHQVTQMGQEVILRCVPISNHLYFYWYRQILGQKVEFLVSFYNNEISEKSEIFDDQFSVERPDGSNFTLKIRSTKLEDSAMYFCASREREIGTEAFFGQGTRLTVV.

About this clonotype itself: An end of the junction differs from the germline gene, which may be a read error. The chain uses TRBV11-2 and TRBJ2-4; 7 nucleotides align to TRBD1. The germline V gene encodes CDR1 SGHAT and CDR2 FQNNGV. The CDR3 extends over 10 amino acids. CDR3 sequence reads: CASSEDRAHF. Written as DNA, the CDR3 is TGTGCCAGCAGCGAAGACAGGGCTCACTTC.

The chain has TRBV5-6 and TRBJ2-1; D is unresolved. CDR1 is SGHDT and CDR2 is YYEEEE in the germline V gene. This CDR3 region has 14 residues. Trimming removed 0 bases at V and 6 bases at J, with 10 bases between. The CDR3 here is CASSLEVRSNEQFF. CDR3 nucleotides: TGTGCCAGCAGCTTGGAAGTAAGGAGCAATGAGCAGTTCTTC.

This clonotype was recorded a few times. The V and J genes are TRBV7-3 and TRBJ1-5; D perhaps matches TRBD1 (6 bases). This CDR3 has 14 amino acids. Germline loops: CDR1 SGHTA, CDR2 FQGTGA. Trimming removed 6 bases at V and 4 bases at J, with 13 bases between. The CDR3 protein is CASSSTGPNQPQHF. As DNA, the CDR3 is TGTGCCAGCAGTTCTACAGGGCCTAATCAGCCCCAGCATTTT.

The rearrangement links TRBV4-3 to TRBJ1-2; unclear D gene. The CDR3 is 14 amino acids. With 1 base removed from V and 8 bases from J, the gap between germline ends came to 14 bases. Germline V CDR1 and CDR2: LGHNA, YSLEER. DNA for the CDR3: TGCGCCAGCAGCCAAGCGAGGGCCGTCGGGGGCTACACCTTC. This sequence encodes CASSQARAVGGYTF.